This T cell receptor beta chain was captured in a study of blood T cells in healthy people across ages. General observations from the study: Measured against age, TCR beta diversity per million T cells decreased in a roughly linear manner. The study lacked donor CMV status, which possibly confounded expanded clonotype changes. Researchers report that TCR beta diversity correlated strongly with naive T cell percentage.

In each sample, at least 7 million PBMCs were isolated. This clonotype occurred a few times. Antigen: not known. Trimming pared 3 bases from V and 5 bases from J, leaving 11 bases between. This CDR3 has 13 amino acids. Germline-derived CDR1 and CDR2 are SGHAT and FQNNGV. Combining a sample-barcoded 5' primer with a J-beta primer mix, a second PCR ran for roughly 6 to 12 cycles. TCRdb fed the 5' RACE reads into MiXCR, producing one record per CDR3 protein. The sample carries about a million distinct CDR3 sequences, 48% recorded once. The source of this sequence is a man aged 25-40 years in good health. The specimen sequenced was blood. This chain uses TRBV11-2 with TRBJ2-7; perhaps TRBD2 as D (5 bases). CDR3 nucleotides: TGTGCCAGCAGCTTCCTCCCGGAGGACGAGCAGTACTTC. Amino acids: CASSFLPEDEQYF. Full variable domain (outside the CDR3, taken from reference TRBV11-2 and TRBJ2-7): EAGVAQSPRYKIIEKRQSVAFWCNPISGHATLYWYQQILGQGPKLLIQFQNNGVVDDSQLPKDRFSAERLKGVDSTLKIQPAKLEDSAVYLCASSFLPEDEQYFGPGTRLTVT.